These T cell receptor beta chains were read from a single sample in a study of T cell responses to AZD1222 COVID-19 vaccine. Libraries were prepared by immunoSEQ multiplex PCR; TCRdb keeps only in-frame clonotypes and omits some of them. The data hold roughly 190,000 clones, with approximately 90% observed a single time. The sequences come from peripheral blood, collected 28 days after the second dose of the MenACWY control vaccine. Every receptor here comes from an adult who received the MenACWY meningococcal vaccine as a control. The CDR3 runs from the conserved cysteine through the conserved F or W. A D gene is named only where the DNA matches it firmly. Size tells how often a clone was seen (once, few, many) or the class of an expanded clone, and some rows leave it out.

j_call d_call clone_size v_call cdr3_aa cdr3_nt
TRBJ1-4 . . TRBV23-1 CASSRQPEQGNEKLFF TGCGCCAGCAGCCGTCAGCCGGAGCAGGGAAATGAAAAACTGTTTTTT
TRBJ1-1 . . TRBV6-5 CASSLGTIEAFF TGTGCCAGCAGTCTAGGGACGATTGAAGCTTTCTTT
TRBJ1-1 . once TRBV5-1 CASSLGIAGTEAFF TGCGCCAGCAGCTTGGGGATTGCGGGCACTGAAGCTTTCTTT
TRBJ2-6 . once TRBV7-9 CASSSNRAGANVLTF TGTGCCAGCAGCTCTAACAGGGCTGGGGCCAACGTCCTGACTTTC
TRBJ2-7 . . TRBV4-2 CASSSRDFPEQYF TGTGCCAGCAGCTCCCGGGACTTCCCAGAGCAGTACTTC
TRBJ1-2 . . TRBV6-6 CASSDPDRYGYTF TGTGCCAGCAGTGACCCGGACAGATATGGCTACACCTTC
TRBJ2-4 . . TRBV2 CANTVDLAKNIQYF TGTGCCAATACAGTGGACCTAGCCAAAAACATTCAGTACTTC
TRBJ1-1 . once TRBV29-1 CSVPGILNTEAFF TGCAGCGTGCCCGGGATCTTGAACACTGAAGCTTTCTTT
TRBJ1-1 TRBD1 . TRBV6-5 CASSYLDRGEAFF TGTGCCAGCAGTTACTTGGACAGGGGTGAAGCTTTCTTT
TRBJ2-7 . . TRBV9 CASSPQDGPYEQYF TGTGCCAGCAGCCCTCAGGACGGTCCCTACGAGCAGTACTTC
TRBJ1-5 . . TRBV10-2 CASSDPVRGFNQPQHF TGCGCCAGCAGCGACCCCGTGCGGGGATTCAATCAGCCCCAGCATTTT